The clone carrying this TCR beta chain was observed a handful of times. TCRdb fed the 5' RACE reads into MiXCR, producing one record per CDR3 protein. The sample has over 50,000 distinct CDR3 sequences, nearly 30% seen once; the top ten hold around 2.5%. The ends were cut back, 9 bases at V and 5 bases at J, with 11 bases in the middle. Germline lookup yields CDR1 KGHDR and CDR2 SFDVKD. CDR3 length: 12 residues. Sequenced sample: tumor-infiltrating naive CD4+ T cells sorted from the breast tumor. Subset in this sample: naive CD4+ T cells, CD4+CD45RA+CD25-. The chain uses TRBV24-1 and TRBJ2-3; D is possibly TRBD2 (5 bases). The receptor was isolated from a female donor with breast cancer. The CDR3 is CATRGGGDTQYF. CDR3 DNA: TGTGCCACCCGAGGAGGAGGAGATACGCAGTATTTT.